The 26 T cell receptor beta chains given below trace back to one sample, sequenced in a study of blood T cell repertoires in COVID-19. Assay used: immunoSEQ multiplex PCR; TCRdb lists only in-frame clones, some missing. The sample contains 70,000 to 95,000 clones, roughly 88% of which appear only once. What was sequenced was peripheral blood. All receptors derive from a human donor in a cohort sampled during active COVID-19.

This chain connects TRBV2 to TRBJ1-1; the match to TRBD1 covers 10 bases. From germline, CDR1 is SNHLY and CDR2 FYNNEI. V lost 11 bases, J lost 4 bases, and 13 bases stayed unmatched. The CDR3 extends over 15 amino acids. The CDR3 sequence is CAGSGQGEKVTEAFF. DNA of the CDR3: TGTGCCGGTTCCGGACAGGGGGAGAAAGTCACTGAAGCTTTCTTT.

V is TRBV7-9 and J is TRBJ2-5; TRBD2 matches at 16 bases. The CDR3 has 17 residues. After removal of 4 bases from V and 4 bases from J, the junction contained 6 bases not matched to a gene. The V gene's germline CDR1 is SEHNR and CDR2 FQNEAQ (reference sequence). The CDR3 DNA reads as TGTGCCAGCAGCTCCGGGACTAGCGGGGGGGCGCGAGAGACCCAGTACTTC. It is translated as CASSSGTSGGARETQYF.

This chain joins TRBV14 and TRBJ2-1; 12 bases match TRBD2. The CDR3 consists of 16 residues. J gave up 2 bases and V 4 bases, and 3 bases lay outside the gene matches. The germline gives CDR1 SGHDN, CDR2 FVKESK. CDR3 DNA: TGTGCCAGCAGCCGACGACTAGCGGGAGCCTACAATGAGCAGTTCTTC. Translating gives CASSRRLAGAYNEQFF.

The rearrangement joins TRBV13 to TRBJ2-1; 9 bases agree with TRBD2. Germline V gene data show CDR1 as PRHDT and CDR2 as FYEKMQ (reference sequence). V trimming: 4 bases; J trimming: 9 bases; junction bases outside the gene matches: 10. The CDR3 totals 15 residues. CDR3 region: CASSSEGLAGTEQFF. The CDR3 bases are TGTGCCAGCAGCTCAGAAGGGCTAGCGGGAACTGAGCAGTTCTTC.

V gene TRBV4-3 combines with J gene TRBJ2-7; 9 bases map to TRBD1. In germline, CDR1 is LGHNA, CDR2 YSLEER. The CDR3 runs 14 residues. The V gene end was trimmed by 0 bases and the J gene end by 4 bases; junction bases not matched to a gene: 1. In DNA, the CDR3 is TGCGCCAGCAGCCAAGAACAGGGGGCTTACGAGCAGTACTTC. This encodes CASSQEQGAYEQYF.

The V gene is TRBV4-3, the J gene TRBJ2-3; D is unresolved. Germline values: CDR1 LGHNA, CDR2 YSLEER. The CDR3 has 13 residues. Trimming pared 3 bases from V and 4 bases from J, leaving 8 bases between. The CDR3 reads CASSHRNSDTQYF. DNA of the CDR3: TGCGCCAGCAGCCACAGAAATTCAGATACGCAGTATTTT.

V is TRBV2 and J is TRBJ1-5; 7 bases line up with TRBD1. Germline V gene lookup returns CDR1 SNHLY and CDR2 FYNNEI. With V trimmed by 4 bases and J by 2 bases, 5 bases remained unmatched. This CDR3 is 15 amino acids long. CDR3 in amino acids: CASSGPGQGNQPQHF. The CDR3, as DNA: TGTGCCAGCAGTGGCCCCGGACAGGGCAATCAGCCCCAGCATTTT.

The gene calls are TRBV7-8 and TRBJ2-2, with D perhaps matching TRBD2 (6 bases). This CDR3 contains 16 residues. CDR1 and CDR2 (germline): SGHVS, FQNEAQ. V lost 4 bases and J lost 5, with 17 bases in between. The CDR3 loop reads CASSWHAGRGTGELFF. The CDR3 DNA is TGTGCCAGCAGCTGGCATGCGGGGCGGGGAACCGGGGAGCTGTTTTTT.

This chain joins TRBV9 and TRBJ2-3; 14 bases line up with TRBD2. The germline V gene has CDR1 SGDLS and CDR2 YYNGEE. J gave up 4 bases and V 2 bases, and 3 bases lay outside the gene matches. CDR3 length: 16 residues. The CDR3 reads CASSVPGLAGADTQYF. In nucleotides, the CDR3 is TGTGCCAGCAGCGTCCCGGGACTAGCGGGGGCAGATACGCAGTATTTT.

The V and J genes are TRBV19 and TRBJ2-1; tentatively, D is TRBD2 (5 bases). Trimming pared 1 base from V and 7 bases from J, leaving 14 bases between. CDR1 is LNHDA, CDR2 SQIVND, per germline (reference sequence). The CDR3 totals 15 residues. The CDR3 spells CASSIVTGIKNEQFF. The CDR3, as DNA: TGTGCCAGTAGTATAGTTACGGGGATTAAAAATGAGCAGTTCTTC.

The chain recombines TRBV5-1 with TRBJ2-5; TRBD1 aligns across 7 bases. Germline V CDR1 and CDR2: SGHRS, YFSETQ. J was trimmed by 2 bases and V by 5 bases; bases with no gene match: 9. The CDR3 is 15 amino acids. The CDR3 here is CASSTLGTEQETQYF. In nucleotides, the CDR3 is TGCGCCAGCAGTACACTGGGGACAGAACAAGAGACCCAGTACTTC.

The chain links TRBV5-4 to TRBJ1-2; 7 nucleotides line up with TRBD1. CDR3 length: 14 residues. Germline CDR1 reads SGHNT; CDR2 reads YYREEE (reference sequence). V gave up 4 bases and J gave up 1 base; unmatched junction bases: 4. The CDR3 reads CASSLRDSNYGYTF. The CDR3 DNA sequence: TGTGCCAGCAGCCTTCGGGACAGTAACTATGGCTACACCTTC.

This chain connects TRBV3-1 (or the pseudogene TRBV3-2) to TRBJ2-5; possibly TRBD2 for D (5 bases). V dropped 0 bases and J dropped 5 bases, with 19 bases sitting between them. This CDR3 has 17 residues. In germline, CDR1 is LGHDT, CDR2 YNNKEL (reference sequence). CDR3 amino acids: CASSQDKVERSGETQYF. As DNA, the CDR3 is TGTGCCAGCAGCCAAGATAAGGTGGAGCGGAGCGGCGAGACCCAGTACTTC.

This chain connects TRBV7-9 to TRBJ2-5; perhaps TRBD2 as D (5 bases). The CDR3 is 14 amino acids. Germline V lookup: CDR1 SEHNR, CDR2 FQNEAQ (reference sequence). With 5 bases removed from V and 5 bases from J, the gap between germline ends came to 15 bases. The DNA for the CDR3 is TGTGCCAGCAGCCCTAGCAGTGGGTGGGAGACCCAGTACTTC. Translated: CASSPSSGWETQYF.

J is TRBJ2-1 and V is TRBV5-1; D possibly corresponds to TRBD2 (6 bases). The ends were cut back, 7 bases at V and 2 bases at J, with 13 bases in the middle. The CDR3 covers 14 residues. Germline lookup yields CDR1 SGHRS and CDR2 YFSETQ. This chain's CDR3 is CASGAGGTYNEQFF. DNA for the CDR3: TGCGCCAGCGGGGCTGGGGGGACCTACAATGAGCAGTTCTTC.

The chain combines TRBV11-2 with TRBJ2-2, with TRBD2 identical over 9 bases. Germline CDR1 and CDR2: SGHAT and FQNNGV. The CDR3 is 16 residues long. V shed 0 bases, J shed 4 bases, and the junction held 3 bases outside the gene matches. DNA for the CDR3: TGTGCCAGCAGCTTAGAGTGGCGGGGGGGCACCGGGGAGCTGTTTTTT. It translates to CASSLEWRGGTGELFF.

A note on this clone: The sample has other DNA sequences that encode this CDR3 too. The genes are TRBV12-3 or TRBV12-4 and TRBJ2-5; possible D gene TRBD2, 5 bases. This CDR3 has 12 residues. Deletions cut 0 bases from V and 9 bases from J, with 8 bases between. The CDR3 region is CASSLALEAQYF. The CDR3 coding sequence is TGTGCCAGCAGTTTAGCGCTGGAGGCCCAGTACTTC.

This sequence joins TRBV5-1 and TRBJ1-4; TRBD1 agrees at 7 bases. The junction had 4 bases not matched to a gene; V was cut back by 1 base and J by 7 bases. Germline V lookup: CDR1 SGHRS, CDR2 YFSETQ. This CDR3 region has 14 residues. The CDR3 region has the DNA TGCGCCAGCAGCTTGTTTGGGACAGTTGAAAAACTGTTTTTT. Protein: CASSLFGTVEKLFF.

This sequence joins TRBV6-2 or TRBV6-3 and TRBJ2-1, with 12 nucleotides matching TRBD2. Per germline, CDR1 MNHEY and CDR2 SVGEGT. Trimming at V came to 4 bases and at J to 8 bases, leaving 12 bases not matched to a gene. The CDR3 contains 17 residues. CDR3 nucleotide sequence: TGTGCCAGCAGTTCCCCCGCCGGGACTAGCGGGCGGGATGAGCAGTTCTTC. Translated, it gives CASSSPAGTSGRDEQFF.

The chain uses TRBV10-3 and TRBJ1-5; D is ambiguous. V lost 2 bases and J lost 0, with 14 bases in between. Germline assignment: CDR1 ENHRY and CDR2 SYGVKD. CDR3 length equals 17 residues. The chain's CDR3 is CAISEILDFYSNQPQHF. The DNA of the CDR3 is TGTGCCATCAGTGAGATATTAGATTTCTATAGCAATCAGCCCCAGCATTTT.

The chain links TRBV11-2 to TRBJ2-5; the D is unclear. CDR1 is SGHAT and CDR2 is FQNNGV in the germline V gene. The length of the CDR3 is 11 residues. Trimming took off 6 bases at V and 4 bases at J, with 6 bases between the two ends. Here the CDR3 reads CASRRVETQYF. DNA of the CDR3: TGTGCCAGCAGACGGGTAGAGACCCAGTACTTC. Complete variable domain (other parts from reference TRBV11-2 and TRBJ2-5): EAGVAQSPRYKIIEKRQSVAFWCNPISGHATLYWYQQILGQGPKLLIQFQNNGVVDDSQLPKDRFSAERLKGVDSTLKIQPAKLEDSAVYLCASRRVETQYFGPGTRLLVL.

This clone has at least ten counts. The chain combines TRBV4-1 with TRBJ1-5; no clear D gene. From germline, CDR1 is MGHRA and CDR2 YSYEKL. The CDR3 consists of 12 residues. Trimming took off 2 bases at V and 6 bases at J, with 5 bases between the two ends. The CDR3 here is CASSQLGQPQHF. The CDR3 nucleotides read TGCGCCAGCAGCCAACTAGGTCAGCCCCAGCATTTT.

This clone was counted once. V and J are TRBV29-1 and TRBJ2-7, with 9 bases aligning to TRBD2. Germline assignment: CDR1 SQVTM and CDR2 ANQGSEA. The V gene end was trimmed by 4 bases and the J gene end by 6 bases; junction bases not matched to a gene: 13. The CDR3 extends over 15 amino acids. Written as DNA, the CDR3 is TGCAGCGTTGGTCGAATGCTAGCGGGATCAGGCGAGCAGTACTTC. It specifies CSVGRMLAGSGEQYF.

The chain carries TRBV2 and TRBJ2-3; possibly TRBD2 for D (6 bases). The germline V gene encodes CDR1 SNHLY and CDR2 FYNNEI. The CDR3 is 15 residues long. V lost 7 bases, J lost 2 bases, and 16 bases lay in between. CDR3 nucleotides: TGTGCCAGCATTGGGGGGTTGGGCTTCACAGATACGCAGTATTTT. Amino acid sequence: CASIGGLGFTDTQYF.

V and J are TRBV7-9 and TRBJ1-3; TRBD1 is a possible D gene (5 bases). V was shortened by 4 bases and J by 0 bases, with 13 bases between the two germline ends. CDR3 length equals 16 residues. The germline V gene encodes CDR1 SEHNR and CDR2 FQNEAQ (reference sequence). CDR3 DNA: TGTGCCAGCAGCTACGAGACAGTGACCTCTGGAAACACCATATATTTT. It yields the protein CASSYETVTSGNTIYF.

This chain connects TRBV24-1 to TRBJ2-1; D may be TRBD2 (7 bases). CDR3 size: 15 residues. Germline V gene data show CDR1 as KGHDR and CDR2 as SFDVKD. V lost 9 bases and J 4 bases, leaving 18 bases between the germline ends. The CDR3, as DNA: TGTGCCACCGGAGGGGGGGCTAGCAGATACAATGAGCAGTTCTTC. Translated: CATGGGASRYNEQFF.